A single sample gave rise to the 26 T cell receptor beta chains below, sequenced in a study of CD4 T cells in relation to SARS-CoV-2 and coronaviruses. Before the COVID-19 pandemic, during about 2010-2018, CD4+ T cells were taken from unexposed donors. After roughly ten days of culture, CD4+ T cells were isolated. These TCRs are of unknown antigen specificity. Assay used: immunoSEQ multiplex PCR; TCRdb lists only in-frame clones, some missing. The data show 20,000 to 30,000 clones, roughly 76% seen once. The sequencing sample was made of CD4+ T cells from PBMCs, cultured in vitro. These TCRs come from a human donor in good health.

The table lists this clone with a count of one. The V and J genes are TRBV19 and TRBJ2-1; 13 bases map to TRBD2. V dropped 4 bases and J dropped 9; count of bases not matched to a gene: 3. This CDR3 is built from 14 residues. Germline values: CDR1 LNHDA, CDR2 SQIVND (reference sequence). This CDR3 is CASSTGLAGFEQFF. The CDR3 DNA follows: TGTGCCAGTAGTACGGGACTAGCGGGATTTGAGCAGTTCTTC.

The chain carries TRBV6-4 and TRBJ1-5; D not resolved. Trimming pared 6 bases from V and 5 bases from J, leaving 14 bases between. Germline V gives CDR1 MRHNA, CDR2 SNTAGT. This CDR3 contains 14 residues. Here the CDR3 DNA reads TGTGCCAGCAGCCGAGCACTTCGGGATCAGCCCCAGCATTTT. This sequence encodes CASSRALRDQPQHF.

V is TRBV4-3 and J is TRBJ1-2; 7 positions match TRBD1. The V gene's germline CDR1 is LGHNA and CDR2 YSLEER. This CDR3 is 14 amino acids long. Trimming at V came to 0 bases and at J to 5 bases, leaving 3 bases not matched to a gene. The CDR3 spells CASSQDRGPYGYTF. The CDR3 coding sequence is TGCGCCAGCAGCCAAGATAGGGGGCCGTATGGCTACACCTTC.

This clone came up a few times. The chain joins TRBV5-4 to TRBJ2-2; D is uncertain. CDR3 length equals 15 residues. Trimming shortened V by 3 bases and J by 7 bases, and 16 bases separated the two germline ends. Germline V gives CDR1 SGHNT, CDR2 YYREEE (reference sequence). The CDR3 coding sequence is TGTGCCAGCAGCTCCCCCGGTGGGCCTGACGGGGAGCTGTTTTTT. This translates into CASSSPGGPDGELFF.

The chain has TRBV19 and TRBJ1-2; D is unclear. The CDR3 contains 13 residues. Germline V gives CDR1 LNHDA, CDR2 SQIVND (reference sequence). The V and J ends lost 9 bases and 6 bases respectively, with 17 bases between them. CDR3 sequence reads: CASRAFGGDGYTF. The CDR3 DNA reads TGTGCCAGCAGAGCTTTCGGCGGCGATGGCTACACCTTC.

The chain recombines TRBV28 with TRBJ2-7; perhaps TRBD1 as D (6 bases). The V end lost 8 bases, the J end lost 2 bases, and 16 bases lay between the germline ends. The germline V gene encodes CDR1 MDHEN and CDR2 SYDVKM. This CDR3 is 14 amino acids long. The CDR3 is CASCPHGQTYEQYF. In nucleotides, the CDR3 is TGTGCCAGCTGTCCCCATGGACAGACCTACGAGCAGTACTTC.

This clone was seen more than once but under ten times. The chain has TRBV6-5 and TRBJ1-2; 8 bases match TRBD1. Germline values: CDR1 MNHEY, CDR2 SVGAGI. Trimming at V came to 0 bases and at J to 7 bases, leaving 4 bases not matched to a gene. The CDR3 is 14 amino acids. CDR3 sequence reads: CASSYSDRDGGYTF. The CDR3 nucleotides are TGTGCCAGCAGTTACTCGGACAGGGACGGTGGCTACACCTTC.

The chain recombines TRBV12-3 or TRBV12-4 with TRBJ2-5; D gene uncertain. The CDR3 covers 12 residues. V lost 6 bases, J lost 0 bases, and 5 bases lay in between. This CDR3 is CASSLYQETQYF. The CDR3 DNA reads TGTGCCAGCAGCCTATACCAAGAGACCCAGTACTTC.

This chain uses TRBV5-6 with TRBJ2-5; D is unresolved. CDR3 length equals 15 residues. Germline assignment: CDR1 SGHDT and CDR2 YYEEEE. Trimming stripped 0 bases from V and 9 bases from J, with 18 bases between. The CDR3 sequence is CASSLAFVPIGAQYF. For the CDR3, the DNA is TGTGCCAGCAGCTTGGCCTTTGTCCCCATAGGAGCCCAGTACTTC.

The J gene is TRBJ2-4, the V gene TRBV27, with 7 positions matching TRBD2. V shed 5 bases, J shed 9 bases, and the junction held 10 bases outside the gene matches. Germline-derived CDR1 and CDR2 are MNHEY and SMNVEV (reference sequence). The CDR3 is made up of 14 amino acids. CDR3 loop: CASSPRTGGAIQYF. The CDR3 bases are TGTGCCAGCAGTCCCAGGACGGGGGGAGCCATTCAGTACTTC.

V gene TRBV6-5 combines with J gene TRBJ1-2; the D gene is possibly TRBD1 (5 bases). Germline loops: CDR1 MNHEY, CDR2 SVGAGI. Trimming stripped 2 bases from V and 4 bases from J, with 11 bases between. The CDR3 loop spans 14 amino acids. Here the CDR3 DNA reads TGTGCCAGCAGTTACCGACAGCCGCCCTATGGCTACACCTTC. It yields the protein CASSYRQPPYGYTF.

This clone was found a few times. This chain connects TRBV5-1 to TRBJ2-7, with TRBD1 as a possible D gene (6 bases). The CDR3 is made up of 12 amino acids. Germline assignment: CDR1 SGHRS and CDR2 YFSETQ. Trimming pared 3 bases from V and 5 bases from J, leaving 9 bases between. CDR3 region: CASSSNRDEQYF. For the CDR3, the DNA is TGCGCCAGCAGCTCCAACAGGGACGAGCAGTACTTC.

The chain links TRBV3-1 (or the pseudogene TRBV3-2) to TRBJ2-5; TRBD2 might be the D (6 bases). Germline CDR1 reads LGHDT; CDR2 reads YNNKEL (reference sequence). Trimming took off 1 base at V and 8 bases at J, with 11 bases between the two ends. CDR3 length: 13 amino acids. CDR3 in amino acids: CASSQGGGFTQYF. The DNA of the CDR3 is TGTGCCAGCAGCCAAGGTGGAGGGTTTACCCAGTACTTC.

V gene TRBV5-1 combines with J gene TRBJ2-2, with unresolved D. The CDR3 contains 17 residues. Germline CDR1 SGHRS, CDR2 YFSETQ. The V end lost 1 base, the J end lost 2 bases, and 15 bases lay between the germline ends. Here the CDR3 DNA reads TGCGCCAGCAGCTTGTCTGTCGGCGGCCACAACACCGGGGAGCTGTTTTTT. Amino acid sequence: CASSLSVGGHNTGELFF.

The rearrangement joins TRBV29-1 to TRBJ2-1, with 9 bases that match TRBD2. The V gene end was trimmed by 5 bases and the J gene end by 7 bases; junction bases not matched to a gene: 6. This CDR3 comprises 13 residues. Germline lookup yields CDR1 SQVTM and CDR2 ANQGSEA. In DNA form, the CDR3 reads TGCAGCGTTTATAGCGGGAGCGTGAATGAGCAGTTCTTC. It codes for CSVYSGSVNEQFF.

The chain combines TRBV19 with TRBJ2-7, with D maybe TRBD1 (5 bases). V was pared by 3 bases and J by 0 bases, with 6 bases between. CDR1 is LNHDA, CDR2 SQIVND, per germline (reference sequence). The CDR3 has 13 amino acids. CDR3 in DNA: TGTGCCAGTAGTATCCAGGGCTCCTACGAGCAGTACTTC. Protein: CASSIQGSYEQYF.

The J gene is TRBJ1-2, the V gene TRBV9, with D unclear. The CDR3 totals 17 residues. Per the germline V gene, CDR1 is SGDLS and CDR2 is YYNGEE. With 0 bases removed from V and 4 bases from J, the gap between germline ends came to 19 bases. The chain's CDR3 is CASSVATAGRGGYGYTF. The DNA for the CDR3 is TGTGCCAGCAGCGTAGCGACGGCGGGGAGAGGTGGCTATGGCTACACCTTC.

V gene TRBV7-9 combines with J gene TRBJ1-5, with D maybe TRBD1 (5 bases). The CDR3 covers 15 residues. V was cut by 6 bases and J by 6 bases, with 18 bases left in between. Germline V gene lookup returns CDR1 SEHNR and CDR2 FQNEAQ (reference sequence). CDR3 sequence reads: CASSDFRGVIQPQHF. As DNA, the CDR3 is TGTGCCAGCAGTGATTTCCGGGGCGTGATTCAGCCCCAGCATTTT.

The rearrangement joins TRBV4-2 to TRBJ1-2, with TRBD1 as a possible D gene (6 bases). Germline values: CDR1 LGHNA, CDR2 YNFKEQ. Trimming pared 0 bases from V and 5 bases from J, leaving 10 bases between. The length of the CDR3 is 14 residues. The CDR3 DNA follows: TGTGCCAGCAGCCAAGACGGACAGTTATATGGCTACACCTTC. This codes for CASSQDGQLYGYTF.

The V and J genes are TRBV10-3 and TRBJ2-7; the D call may be TRBD1 or TRBD2 (5 bases each). The V gene lost 8 bases and the J gene lost 4 bases, with 15 bases spanning the gap. CDR1 is ENHRY and CDR2 is SYGVKD in the germline V gene. This CDR3 is 13 amino acids long. The CDR3 is CAIGDALGYEQYF. The CDR3 region has the DNA TGTGCCATCGGGGACGCCCTGGGGTACGAGCAGTACTTC.

The chain links TRBV28 to TRBJ1-5; D might be TRBD1 (5 bases). V lost 6 bases to trimming and J lost 7 bases, with 28 bases between them. The germline gives CDR1 MDHEN, CDR2 SYDVKM. The CDR3 extends over 18 amino acids. This CDR3 reads CASRRRGGVLLLGQPQHF. The CDR3, as DNA: TGTGCCAGCAGACGGCGGGGAGGGGTTCTCCTCCTGGGGCAGCCCCAGCATTTT. The full variable domain, rest sourced from reference TRBV28 and TRBJ1-5, is DVKVTQSSRYLVKRTGEKVFLECVQDMDHENMFWYRQDPGLGLRLIYFSYDVKMKEKGDIPEGYSVSREKKERFSLILESASTNQTSMYLCASRRRGGVLLLGQPQHFGDGTRLSIL.

The chain has TRBV19 and TRBJ2-2; maybe TRBD2 (5 bases). V lost 3 bases, J lost 0 bases, and 8 bases lay in between. Germline assignment: CDR1 LNHDA and CDR2 SQIVND (reference sequence). The CDR3 totals 15 residues. The CDR3 reads CASSMAAANTGELFF. Written as DNA, the CDR3 is TGTGCCAGTAGTATGGCAGCGGCGAACACCGGGGAGCTGTTTTTT.

The chain links TRBV5-4 to TRBJ2-3, with 9 bases that match TRBD2. V trimming: 4 bases; J trimming: 2 bases; junction bases outside the gene matches: 14. Germline V gene lookup returns CDR1 SGHNT and CDR2 YYREEE (reference sequence). The CDR3 is 18 residues long. The CDR3 is CASSPSGGLARTTDTQYF. DNA for the CDR3: TGTGCCAGCAGCCCATCAGGTGGACTAGCGAGAACCACAGATACGCAGTATTTT.

The CDR3 region is CASSAEIYEQYF. In DNA, the CDR3 is TGTGCCAGCAGCGCCGAAATCTACGAGCAGTACTTC. The chain uses TRBV5-5 and TRBJ2-7; no clear D gene. The CDR3 covers 12 residues. Trimming took 4 bases from V and 3 from J, leaving 8 bases between them. Germline lookup yields CDR1 SGHKS and CDR2 YYEKEE (reference sequence). The full variable domain, completed using reference TRBV5-5 and TRBJ2-7, is DAGVTQSPTHLIKTRGQQVTLRCSPISGHKSVSWYQQVLGQGPQFIFQYYEKEERGRGNFPDRFSARQFPNYSSELNVNALLLGDSALYLCASSAEIYEQYFGPGTRLTVT.

The rearrangement joins TRBV7-2 to TRBJ1-2; 11 nucleotides line up with TRBD1. Trimming at V came to 1 base and at J to 7 bases, leaving 8 bases not matched to a gene. The V gene's germline CDR1 is SGHTA and CDR2 FQGNSA. This CDR3 has 16 residues. The CDR3 DNA is TGTGCCAGCAGCTTAGGGACAGGGGGCGCGTACAGTGGCTACACCTTC. It specifies CASSLGTGGAYSGYTF.

This chain links TRBV6-5 with TRBJ1-6; TRBD1 might be the D (5 bases). Germline V gives CDR1 MNHEY, CDR2 SVGAGI. The V and J ends lost 5 bases and 5 bases respectively, with 13 bases between them. The length of the CDR3 is 15 residues. Here the CDR3 reads CASSTTDRHNSPLHF. CDR3 bases: TGTGCCAGCAGTACGACAGACCGACATAATTCACCCCTCCACTTT.